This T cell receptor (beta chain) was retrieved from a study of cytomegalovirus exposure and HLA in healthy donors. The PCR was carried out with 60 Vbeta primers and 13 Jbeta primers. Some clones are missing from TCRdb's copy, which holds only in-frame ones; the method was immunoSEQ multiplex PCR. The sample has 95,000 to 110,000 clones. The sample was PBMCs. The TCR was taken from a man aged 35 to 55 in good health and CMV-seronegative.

The CDR3: CASSIGPGQGKSYEQYF. The CDR3 bases are TGTGCCAGTAGTATAGGTCCGGGACAGGGAAAATCCTACGAGCAGTACTTC. The chain couples TRBV19 to TRBJ2-7, with TRBD1 matching 9 bases. This CDR3 comprises 17 residues. CDR1 LNHDA and CDR2 SQIVND come from the germline V gene (reference sequence). Trimming removed 1 base from V and 1 base from J; junction bases left unmatched: 8.